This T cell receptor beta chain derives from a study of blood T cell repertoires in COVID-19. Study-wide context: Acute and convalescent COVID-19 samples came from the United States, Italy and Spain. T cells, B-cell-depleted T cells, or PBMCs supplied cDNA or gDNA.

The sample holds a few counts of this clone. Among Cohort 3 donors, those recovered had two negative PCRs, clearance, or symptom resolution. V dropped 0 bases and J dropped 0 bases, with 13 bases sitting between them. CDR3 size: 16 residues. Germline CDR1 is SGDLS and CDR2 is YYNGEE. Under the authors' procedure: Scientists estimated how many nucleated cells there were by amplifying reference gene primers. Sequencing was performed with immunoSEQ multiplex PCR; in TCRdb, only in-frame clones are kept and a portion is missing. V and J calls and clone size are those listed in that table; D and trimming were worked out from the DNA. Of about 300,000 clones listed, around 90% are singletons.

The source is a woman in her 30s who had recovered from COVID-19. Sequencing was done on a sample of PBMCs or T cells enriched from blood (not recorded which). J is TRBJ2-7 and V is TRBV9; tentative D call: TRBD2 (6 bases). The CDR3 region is CASSVGGGASSYEQYF. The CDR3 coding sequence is TGTGCCAGCAGCGTAGGTGGCGGGGCGAGCTCCTACGAGCAGTACTTC.